The 22 T cell receptor beta chains in this list originate from one sample, sequenced in a study of shared T cell receptors in the human thymus. The protocol was immunoSEQ multiplex PCR, while the TCRdb copy is restricted to in-frame clones and leaves out a portion. Found here are roughly 550,000 clones, about 84% of them singletons; the top ten hold 0.013%. This sample was shared with a second study, whose subject was human thymus T cells.

The sample comprised thymocytes. The receptors derive from a boy under two years old with a congenital heart defect.

The chain joins TRBV10-2 to TRBJ2-7; TRBD2 matches 10 bases. The CDR3 has 14 amino acids. V dropped 5 bases and J dropped 5; count of bases not matched to a gene: 6. Germline CDR1 reads WSHSY; CDR2 reads SAAADI. CDR3 nucleotides: TGCGCCAGCAGTCCCCTAGCGGGAGAGGACGAGCAGTACTTC. The encoded protein is CASSPLAGEDEQYF.

The V call is TRBV28, the J call TRBJ1-3, with 7 bases lining up with TRBD1. CDR1 is MDHEN, CDR2 SYDVKM, per germline. This CDR3 region has 14 residues. Trimming at V came to 2 bases and at J to 4 bases, leaving 2 bases not matched to a gene. The CDR3 coding sequence is TGTGCCAGCAGTTTAGGGACAGCGGGAAACACCATATATTTT. As protein: CASSLGTAGNTIYF.

In this sample, this clone turned up once. The chain is built from TRBV15 and TRBJ2-3; TRBD2 matches 8 bases. The length of the CDR3 is 16 residues. V gave up 2 bases and J gave up 4 bases; unmatched junction bases: 8. Germline V lookup: CDR1 LNHNV, CDR2 YYDKDF (reference sequence). CDR3 amino acids: CATSRTPQGLADTQYF. CDR3 in DNA: TGTGCCACCAGCAGAACTCCCCAGGGACTAGCAGATACGCAGTATTTT.

The V call is TRBV19, the J call TRBJ2-1; D gene ambiguous. This CDR3 is built from 12 residues. The germline V and J ends were trimmed by 6 bases and 9 bases, with 12 bases remaining between them. Germline CDR1 LNHDA, CDR2 SQIVND (reference sequence). The CDR3 region is CASSDETGEQFF. The CDR3 region has the DNA TGTGCCAGTAGCGACGAAACGGGTGAGCAGTTCTTC. Together with reference TRBV19 and TRBJ2-1, the CDR3 gives the full variable domain: DGGITQSPKYLFRKEGQNVTLSCEQNLNHDAMYWYRQDPGQGLRLIYYSQIVNDFQKGDIAEGYSVSREKKESFPLTVTSAQKNPTAFYLCASSDETGEQFFGPGTRLTVL.

The CDR3 DNA follows: TGTGCCACCAGCAGGACTAGCGGGAGTTATTGGCGCGTTGAGCAGTTCTTC. Translating gives CATSRTSGSYWRVEQFF. The chain combines TRBV15 with TRBJ2-1; 12 bases agree with TRBD2. V lost 3 bases and J lost 9; bases outside the gene matches: 12. Germline-derived CDR1 and CDR2 are LNHNV and YYDKDF (reference sequence). The CDR3 runs to 17 residues.

The chain couples TRBV15 to TRBJ2-7; D unclear. CDR1 and CDR2 from the germline V gene are LNHNV and YYDKDF (reference sequence). V lost 5 bases and J lost 3, with 11 bases in between. The CDR3 consists of 13 residues. The CDR3: CATSARRLYEQYF. The CDR3 DNA is TGTGCCACCAGCGCCCGGCGGCTCTACGAGCAGTACTTC.

The rearrangement uses TRBV11-3 and TRBJ1-2, with D possibly matching TRBD1 (5 bases). The CDR3 is 16 residues long. Trimming took 5 bases from V and 5 from J, leaving 21 bases between them. CDR1 is SGHNT, CDR2 YENEEA, per germline. This CDR3 is CASSPLGGEPDYGYTF. In DNA form, the CDR3 reads TGTGCCAGCAGCCCATTGGGAGGGGAGCCTGATTATGGCTACACCTTC.

A word on this clone: Germline is not matched at one junction end, which may reflect a read error. The chain has TRBV6-5 and TRBJ1-2; D not resolved. The germline V gene encodes CDR1 MNHEY and CDR2 SVGAGI. The CDR3 runs 12 residues. CDR3 coding DNA: TGTGCCAGCAGTTCCGCGGACGGGGTCAGGAACTTC. Translation gives CASSSADGVRNF.

The chain couples TRBV7-2 to TRBJ2-1; a weak D match, TRBD2 (6 bases). The CDR3 loop spans 13 amino acids. The germline V gene has CDR1 SGHTA and CDR2 FQGNSA. The V end lost 3 bases, the J end lost 7 bases, and 10 bases lay between the germline ends. The CDR3 is CASSFYGGNEQFF. CDR3 nucleotides: TGTGCCAGCAGCTTTTATGGGGGGAATGAGCAGTTCTTC.

A few counts support this clone. The V and J genes are TRBV10-3 and TRBJ2-7; tentatively, D is TRBD1 (5 bases). The V end was cut by 4 bases, the J end by 2 bases, with 9 bases between. The V gene's germline CDR1 is ENHRY and CDR2 SYGVKD. This CDR3 is 13 amino acids long. CDR3 nucleotides: TGTGCCATCAGTGGAGAAGGGGCCTACGAGCAGTACTTC. Encoded protein: CAISGEGAYEQYF.

The genes are TRBV28 and TRBJ2-7; 10 nucleotides agree with TRBD2. The CDR3 loop spans 14 amino acids. V lost 4 bases, J lost 9 bases, and 9 bases stayed unmatched. The germline V gene encodes CDR1 MDHEN and CDR2 SYDVKM. The CDR3 region is CASSSGLAGAVQYF. DNA for the CDR3: TGTGCCAGCAGTTCGGGCCTAGCGGGAGCGGTGCAGTACTTC.

The gene calls are TRBV4-2 and TRBJ2-7; 10 nucleotides agree with TRBD1. The CDR3 has 17 amino acids. The ends lost 0 bases at V and 9 bases at J; junction bases unmatched: 14. Germline V gene data show CDR1 as LGHNA and CDR2 as YNFKEQ. The CDR3 coding sequence is TGTGCCAGCAGCCAAGATGGGCGGGGGACAGGGGAGGAGGGGCAGTACTTC. It yields the protein CASSQDGRGTGEEGQYF.

As DNA, the CDR3 is TGTGCCTTTACCGGGACAGGGGGCCACACTGAAGCTTTCTTT. Translation: CAFTGTGGHTEAFF. The rearrangement joins TRBV30 to TRBJ1-1; 12 nucleotides match TRBD1. CDR1 and CDR2 from the germline V gene are GTSNPN and SVGIG (reference sequence). V trimming: 7 bases; J trimming: 3 bases; junction bases outside the gene matches: 6. The CDR3 spans 14 residues.

This chain links TRBV5-1 with TRBJ2-7; no reliable D call. Per germline, CDR1 SGHRS and CDR2 YFSETQ. The CDR3 contains 13 residues. The ends were cut back, 0 bases at V and 2 bases at J, with 6 bases in the middle. The CDR3 is CASSLASTYEQYF. As DNA, the CDR3 is TGCGCCAGCAGCTTGGCGAGTACCTACGAGCAGTACTTC.

This clone was observed a few times. The V gene is TRBV2, the J gene TRBJ2-7; the match to TRBD2 covers 12 bases. This CDR3 has 19 amino acids. V dropped 0 bases and J dropped 3; count of bases not matched to a gene: 12. Germline-derived CDR1 and CDR2 are SNHLY and FYNNEI. Here the CDR3 DNA reads TGTGCCAGCAGTGAAGCGCAAGGACTAGCGGGACTTCGTCTCTACGAGCAGTACTTC. It specifies CASSEAQGLAGLRLYEQYF.

This clone appeared a few times. V is TRBV7-6 and J is TRBJ1-3; D not resolved. The CDR3 runs to 15 residues. The germline CDR1 and CDR2 sequences are SGHVS and FNYEAQ. V dropped 3 bases and J dropped 0 bases, with 9 bases sitting between them. The chain's CDR3 is CASSLRGRSGNTIYF. The CDR3 DNA reads TGTGCCAGCAGCTTGAGAGGGCGCTCTGGAAACACCATATATTTT. Looking up the rest from reference TRBV7-6 and TRBJ1-3 gives the full variable domain: GAGVSQSPRYKVTKRGQDVALRCDPISGHVSLYWYRQALGQGPEFLTYFNYEAQQDKSGLPNDRFSAERPEGSISTLTIQRTEQRDSAMYRCASSLRGRSGNTIYFGEGSWLTVV.

The chain uses TRBV5-5 and TRBJ2-1; 7 positions match TRBD1. Germline V lookup: CDR1 SGHKS, CDR2 YYEKEE (reference sequence). V shed 5 bases and J 5 bases; nucleotides not matched to a gene: 10. The CDR3 covers 15 residues. In DNA, the CDR3 is TGTGCCAGCAGGTACGACAGGGCTCTGGACAATGAGCAGTTCTTC. It is translated as CASRYDRALDNEQFF.

The genes are TRBV7-9 and TRBJ1-5, with a tentative D call TRBD1 (5 bases). CDR3 length: 19 amino acids. Germline V gene sequence: CDR1 SEHNR, CDR2 FQNEAQ (reference sequence). Trimming took 0 bases from V and 1 from J, leaving 19 bases between them. CDR3 in DNA: TGTGCCAGCAGCTTAGCGACCCCTTCCAGGGCGGGGAGCAATCAGCCCCAGCATTTT. Protein: CASSLATPSRAGSNQPQHF.

The chain employs TRBV5-1 and TRBJ2-5, with D possibly TRBD2 on 5 matching bases. Germline V gene sequence: CDR1 SGHRS, CDR2 YFSETQ. The CDR3 sequence is 17 residues long. V was shortened by 0 bases and J by 1 base, with 16 bases between the two germline ends. DNA of the CDR3: TGCGCCAGCAGCTTGGCCACCGCTAGCCCATCCCAAGAGACCCAGTACTTC. Residues: CASSLATASPSQETQYF. Together with reference TRBV5-1 and TRBJ2-5, the CDR3 gives the full variable domain: KAGVTQTPRYLIKTRGQQVTLSCSPISGHRSVSWYQQTPGQGLQFLFEYFSETQRNKGNFPGRFSGRQFSNSRSEMNVSTLELGDSALYLCASSLATASPSQETQYFGPGTRLLVL.

This clone occurred once. J is TRBJ2-1 and V is TRBV9; TRBD2 agrees at 11 bases. Germline V lookup: CDR1 SGDLS, CDR2 YYNGEE. The CDR3 totals 21 residues. The trim removed 3 bases at V and 6 bases at J, leaving 23 bases unmatched. The CDR3: CASSASRPLAGGRSKGNEQFF. CDR3 nucleotide sequence: TGTGCCAGCAGCGCCAGTAGACCTCTAGCGGGAGGAAGGAGTAAGGGCAATGAGCAGTTCTTC.

In its sample, this clone was seen once. The chain recombines TRBV28 with TRBJ2-7; D may be TRBD2 (6 bases). The CDR3 contains 13 residues. Germline V gene lookup returns CDR1 MDHEN and CDR2 SYDVKM. V lost 10 bases to trimming and J lost 5 bases, with 18 bases between them. Here the CDR3 reads CATYLGTVHEQYF. The CDR3 bases are TGTGCCACATACCTCGGGACTGTCCACGAGCAGTACTTC.

The chain uses TRBV7-2 and TRBJ1-2; the match to TRBD1 covers 7 bases. This CDR3 region has 18 residues. Trimming cost V 1 base and J 1 base; bases outside gene matches: 12. Germline V gene lookup returns CDR1 SGHTA and CDR2 FQGNSA. The CDR3 sequence: CASSLDPGQQVNNYGYTF. Written as DNA, the CDR3 is TGTGCCAGCAGCTTAGATCCGGGACAGCAAGTAAATAACTATGGCTACACCTTC.